The clone carrying this TCR beta chain has at least ten counts. Its specificity is unknown. TCRdb fed the reads into MiXCR, producing one record per CDR3 protein. The table records hundreds of thousands of distinct CDR3 sequences, about 20% of them present only once. The V gene end was trimmed by 3 bases and the J gene end by 4 bases; junction bases not matched to a gene: 4. Germline lookup yields CDR1 SGHVS and CDR2 FQNEAQ. This CDR3 contains 15 residues. This sample is drawn from a study of T cell repertoires in cytomegalovirus infection. Study summary: Public TCR beta signatures indicated both CMV infection and matching HLA type. Study-level findings and limits: Dominant in the ex vivo response were TCR beta clonotypes restricted by HLA-C and specific for CMV. Summed public TCR beta family frequency identified CMV carriers bearing the relevant HLA.

The chain is built from TRBV7-8 and TRBJ2-5, with TRBD2 identical over 11 bases. The sequenced material came from CD8+ T cells from PBMCs. The source of this sequence is a human donor in good health (CMV status not recorded). Some clones in this sample may be carry-over from other donors' samples. The CDR3 region is CASSLTSGERETQYF. The CDR3, as DNA: TGTGCCAGCAGCTTGACTAGCGGGGAGAGAGAGACCCAGTACTTC.